This T cell receptor beta chain was sequenced in a study of T-cell reconstitution after alpha-beta-depleted transplantation in children (dated by TCRdb to between 2015 and 2016). Concerning the study at large: The study quantitatively tracked T-cell immune reconstitution after TCRalphabeta/CD19-depleted allogeneic hematopoietic cell transplantation in children using TCR repertoire profiling.

The library relied on PCR. The listed sequencing device is Illumina HiSeq 2500. To normalize quantification of the TCRbeta repertoire, the TCR libraries were built with molecular barcoding that relied on unique molecular identifiers. The public reads were reanalyzed by TCRdb: fastp trimming at Q25, MiXCR alignment, in-frame beta chains only. Entries are consolidated by CDR3 protein sequence, retaining the most common genes and DNA. A total of almost 500,000 distinct CDR3 sequences appear in this sample, roughly an eighth of them only once. Approximately 5.4% of the sample goes to the ten largest clones. Concerning this clonotype: No cognate antigen has been identified for it. No base quality information exists; no much larger clone differs at one position.

Including the terminal cysteine and phenylalanine, the CDR3 comprises 12 residues. Only the CDR3 part of the read is kept: 36 bases, read in frame from the first base. CDR1 and CDR2 were assigned from the germline V gene as SQVTM and ANQGSEA. Trimming takes 5 bases from V and 2 bases from J, and the germline ends sit 9 bases apart. This chain joins TRBV29-1 to TRBJ2-5; there is no confident call for the D gene. Here the sequenced sample was PBMCs from the stem cell graft donor, taken from the stem cell graft. The sequence derives from a human donor who donated a stem cell graft to a child with combined immunodeficiency. In nucleotides, the sequence is TGCAGCGTTCTTGACACTCAAGAGACCCAGTACTTC. This sequence encodes CSVLDTQETQYF.